Presented here are 13 T cell receptor beta chains from one specimen sequenced in a study of cytomegalovirus exposure and HLA in healthy donors. PCR used 60 Vbeta primers and 13 Jbeta primers. Profiling relied on immunoSEQ multiplex PCR, and the TCRdb table lists in-frame clones only, not all of them. The sample holds 150,000 to 200,000 clones, approximately 79% seen once. The material sequenced was PBMCs. The receptors come from a woman between 45 and 65 years old in good health and CMV-seropositive.

The CDR3 DNA reads TGTGCCAGCAGCACAACAGATACGCAGTATTTT. Translating it yields CASSTTDTQYF. The V gene is TRBV5-6, the J gene TRBJ2-3; no clear D gene. Trimming stripped 4 bases from V and 3 bases from J, with 3 bases between. The CDR3 covers 11 residues. The germline V gene encodes CDR1 SGHDT and CDR2 YYEEEE.

The chain employs TRBV7-6 and TRBJ2-5; unclear D gene. There are 15 residues in the CDR3. CDR1 and CDR2 (germline): SGHVS, FNYEAQ. V was cut by 5 bases and J by 1 base, with 14 bases left in between. CDR3 in amino acids: CASSLRVTPQETQYF. The CDR3 DNA is TGTGCCAGCAGCCTCCGAGTGACACCCCAAGAGACCCAGTACTTC.

The chain joins TRBV10-2 to TRBJ1-5, with 11 bases identical to TRBD1. Germline V gene lookup returns CDR1 WSHSY and CDR2 SAAADI. CDR3 size: 18 residues. Losses at the gene ends were 4 bases for V and 1 base for J; bases not matched to a gene: 9. The CDR3 protein is CASSGTGGNWKSNQPQHF. For the CDR3, the DNA is TGCGCCAGCAGTGGGACAGGGGGCAATTGGAAGAGCAATCAGCCCCAGCATTTT.

This rearrangement joins TRBV12-5 to TRBJ2-7; 9 bases match TRBD2. The trim removed 4 bases at V and 6 bases at J, leaving 7 bases unmatched. Germline CDR1 and CDR2: LGHNT and FRNRAP. This CDR3 has 14 residues. As DNA, the CDR3 is TGTGCTAGTGGTTCATCAGCGGGAGGCCTCGAGCAGTACTTC. This sequence encodes CASGSSAGGLEQYF.

J is TRBJ1-1 and V is TRBV5-6; 10 bases are shared with TRBD1. From germline, CDR1 is SGHDT and CDR2 YYEEEE. The V gene end was trimmed by 5 bases and the J gene end by 2 bases; junction bases not matched to a gene: 15. The CDR3 consists of 18 residues. The CDR3: CASSRVTGGRTINTEAFF. CDR3 nucleotide sequence: TGTGCCAGCAGTCGGGTGACAGGGGGCAGGACTATAAACACTGAAGCTTTCTTT.

The chain is built from TRBV5-1 and TRBJ1-4; 8 bases are shared with TRBD1. V was pared by 5 bases and J by 5 bases, with 5 bases of the junction left unmatched. The germline gives CDR1 SGHRS, CDR2 YFSETQ. CDR3 length: 14 amino acids. As DNA, the CDR3 is TGCGCCAGCAGACAGACAGGGGAGAATGAAAAACTGTTTTTT. Amino acids: CASRQTGENEKLFF.

The chain uses TRBV2 and TRBJ1-2; D call uncertain. Germline V lookup: CDR1 SNHLY, CDR2 FYNNEI. V lost 4 bases, J lost 2 bases, and 8 bases lay in between. The CDR3 has 13 amino acids. The CDR3 region is CASSAKLNYGYTF. Here the CDR3 DNA reads TGTGCCAGCAGTGCTAAGCTGAACTATGGCTACACCTTC.

This clone turned up a few times. DNA for the CDR3: TGTGCCAGCAGTAACGGGGCAGGAGGGGATGAGCAGTTCTTC. Its translation: CASSNGAGGDEQFF. The chain is built from TRBV5-4 and TRBJ2-1, with TRBD2 as a possible D gene (6 bases). The CDR3 is made up of 14 amino acids. V was trimmed by 5 bases and J by 8 bases, leaving 17 bases between them. The V gene's germline CDR1 is SGHNT and CDR2 YYREEE (reference sequence).

The chain carries TRBV6-1 and TRBJ2-7, with 7 bases lining up with TRBD1. CDR1 MNHNS and CDR2 SASEGT come from the germline V gene. Trimming took 4 bases from V and 6 from J; bases not matched to a gene: 0. The CDR3 has 11 amino acids. This CDR3 reads CASSAGGEQYF. The CDR3 bases are TGTGCCAGCAGTGCAGGGGGCGAGCAGTACTTC.

The J gene is TRBJ2-7, the V gene TRBV5-1; D perhaps matches TRBD2 (6 bases). V lost 4 bases and J lost 2, with 13 bases in between. The CDR3 has 14 residues. The V gene's germline CDR1 is SGHRS and CDR2 YFSETQ. This CDR3 reads CASSPRGVPYEQYF. The CDR3, as DNA: TGCGCCAGCAGCCCCCGCGGGGTCCCCTACGAGCAGTACTTC. The variable domain in full, completed from reference TRBV5-1 and TRBJ2-7, reads KAGVTQTPRYLIKTRGQQVTLSCSPISGHRSVSWYQQTPGQGLQFLFEYFSETQRNKGNFPGRFSGRQFSNSRSEMNVSTLELGDSALYLCASSPRGVPYEQYFGPGTRLTVT.

The chain recombines TRBV7-9 with TRBJ2-2, with TRBD1 as a possible D gene (5 bases). CDR1 and CDR2 from the germline V gene are SEHNR and FQNEAQ (reference sequence). V dropped 5 bases and J dropped 6 bases, with 16 bases sitting between them. This CDR3 region has 15 residues. The CDR3 region has the DNA TGTGCCAGCAGCCCGCAAGGGGCCTTGTCCGGGGAGCTGTTTTTT. Amino acid sequence: CASSPQGALSGELFF.

CDR3 sequence reads: CASSPLTTGVNTEAFF. The CDR3 bases are TGTGCCAGCTCACCGTTGACGACAGGGGTGAACACTGAAGCTTTCTTT. The gene calls are TRBV18 and TRBJ1-1, with 8 bases lining up with TRBD1. Germline V CDR1 and CDR2: KGHSH, LQKENI. With 3 bases clipped from V and 0 bases from J, the junction kept 6 bases outside the gene matches. The CDR3 contains 16 residues.

V and J are TRBV5-1 and TRBJ2-3; 7 nucleotides align to TRBD1. The J segment lost 10 bases and the V segment lost 4 bases, leaving 18 bases of the junction unmatched. Germline CDR1 and CDR2: SGHRS and YFSETQ. The CDR3 is 16 amino acids. The DNA of the CDR3 is TGCGCCAGCAGCCAAGGGACAGCCGGTTTTAGGTATTCGCAGTATTTT. It codes for CASSQGTAGFRYSQYF.